This T cell receptor beta chain was recorded in a study of blood T cell repertoires in COVID-19. Overall study: COVID-19 samples from acute and convalescent phases originated in the United States, Italy and Spain. T cells, B-cell-depleted T cells, or PBMCs supplied cDNA or gDNA.

V was trimmed by 3 bases and J by 1 base, leaving 9 bases between them. Germline V lookup: CDR1 GTSNPN, CDR2 SVGIG (reference sequence). This CDR3 is built from 13 residues. As originally analysed: Amplification from reference gene primers served as the basis for estimated nucleated cell counts. TCRdb keeps only in-frame clones here, not all; method: immunoSEQ multiplex PCR. That table is the source of V, J and clone size, and D and trimming were worked out from the DNA. The sample shows roughly 60,000 clones, 75% to 95% of them seen only once. The chain carries TRBV30 and TRBJ2-5; D unresolved. This sequence was found in a woman older than 75 with active COVID-19. Sequences were obtained from peripheral blood. The CDR3 reads CAWSVEAQETQYF. CDR3 nucleotides: TGTGCCTGGAGCGTAGAAGCCCAAGAGACCCAGTACTTC.